This TCR beta chain was recovered during a study of CD8 T cells in Susac syndrome. With random hexamers, reverse transcription was performed on about 0.5 to 1 ug of RNA. A single record per CDR3 protein comes from TCRdb applying MiXCR to the immunoSEQ multiplex PCR reads. The table shows over 95,000 distinct CDR3 sequences, with around 90% occurring only once. Germline loops: CDR1 LNHDA, CDR2 SQIVND (reference sequence). Trimming removed 4 bases at V and 1 base at J, with 11 bases between. The CDR3 totals 14 residues. The clonotype comes from a human donor in good health. The chain recombines TRBV19 with TRBJ2-7; possibly TRBD1 for D (5 bases). The sequencing input was CD4+ T cells from PBMCs. The CDR3 protein is CASSTPGMSYEQYF. The CDR3 nucleotides read TGTGCCAGTAGTACCCCAGGGATGTCCTACGAGCAGTACTTC.